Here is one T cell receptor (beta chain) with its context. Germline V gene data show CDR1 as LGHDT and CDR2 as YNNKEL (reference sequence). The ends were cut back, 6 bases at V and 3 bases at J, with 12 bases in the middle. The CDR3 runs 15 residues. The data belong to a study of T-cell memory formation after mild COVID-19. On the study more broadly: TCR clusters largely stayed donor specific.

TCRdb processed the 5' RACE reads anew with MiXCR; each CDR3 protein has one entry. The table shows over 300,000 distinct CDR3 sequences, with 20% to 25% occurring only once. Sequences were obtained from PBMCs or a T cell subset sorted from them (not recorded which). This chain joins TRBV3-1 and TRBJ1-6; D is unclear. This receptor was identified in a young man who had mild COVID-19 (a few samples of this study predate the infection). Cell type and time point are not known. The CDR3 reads CASRVGKNYNSPLHF. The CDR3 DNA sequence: TGTGCCAGCAGGGTGGGGAAAAACTATAATTCACCCCTCCACTTT.